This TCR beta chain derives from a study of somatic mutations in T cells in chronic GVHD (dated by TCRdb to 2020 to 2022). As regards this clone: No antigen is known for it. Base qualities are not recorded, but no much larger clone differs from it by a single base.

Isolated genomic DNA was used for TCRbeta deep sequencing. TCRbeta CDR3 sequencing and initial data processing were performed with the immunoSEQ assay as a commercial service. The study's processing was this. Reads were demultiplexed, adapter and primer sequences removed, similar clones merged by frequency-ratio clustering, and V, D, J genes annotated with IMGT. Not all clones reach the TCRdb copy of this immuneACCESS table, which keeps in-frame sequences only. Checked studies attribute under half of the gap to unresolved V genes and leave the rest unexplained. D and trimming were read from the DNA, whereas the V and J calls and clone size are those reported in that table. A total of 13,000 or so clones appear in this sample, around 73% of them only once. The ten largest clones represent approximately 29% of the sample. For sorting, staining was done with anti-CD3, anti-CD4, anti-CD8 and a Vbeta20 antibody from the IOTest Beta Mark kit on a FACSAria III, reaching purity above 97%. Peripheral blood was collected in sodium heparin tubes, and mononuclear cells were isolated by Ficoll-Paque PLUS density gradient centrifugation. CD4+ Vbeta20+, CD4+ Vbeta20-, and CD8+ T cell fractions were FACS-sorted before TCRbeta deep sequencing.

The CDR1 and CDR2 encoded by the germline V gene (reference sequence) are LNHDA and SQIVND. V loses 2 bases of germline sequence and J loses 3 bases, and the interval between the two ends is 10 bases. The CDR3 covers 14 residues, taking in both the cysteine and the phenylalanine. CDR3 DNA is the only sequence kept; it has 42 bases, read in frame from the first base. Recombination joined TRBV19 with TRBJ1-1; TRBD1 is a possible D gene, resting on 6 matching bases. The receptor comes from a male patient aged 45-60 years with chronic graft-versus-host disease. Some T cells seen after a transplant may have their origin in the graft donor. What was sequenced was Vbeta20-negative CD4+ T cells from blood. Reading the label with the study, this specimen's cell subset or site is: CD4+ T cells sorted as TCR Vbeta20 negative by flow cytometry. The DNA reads TGTGCCAGTAGTATACAGGGGCGATACACTGAAGCTTTCTTT. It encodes CASSIQGRYTEAFF.